These T cell receptor beta chains were read from a single sample in a study of T cell repertoires in cytomegalovirus infection. These receptors' targets are unknown. TCRdb re-derived calls from the reads in MiXCR, one entry per CDR3 protein. This table holds about 83,000 distinct CDR3 sequences, under 30% found once. The sample was CD8+ T cells from cultured PBMCs, taken from culture after CMV antigen stimulation. The receptors were sampled from a human donor in good health (CMV status not recorded). Some clones in this sample may be carry-over from other donors' samples. CDR3s include the opening cysteine and the closing phenylalanine or tryptophan. The order of the fields is V gene, J gene, clone size, D gene, CDR3 DNA, CDR3 protein. A D gene is named only where the DNA matches it firmly. Clone size appears in some rows only: once, few, many, or a class for an expanded clone.

TRBV19	TRBJ2-1	few	TRBD2	TGTGCCAGTACCATAGGGGCTAGCGGGAGGCTTTACAATGAGCAGTTCTTC	CASTIGASGRLYNEQFF
TRBV4-1	TRBJ2-7	many	NA	TGCGCCAGCAGCCAAGATGAAGCCCGACGCTACGAGCAGTACTTC	CASSQDEARRYEQYF
TRBV27	TRBJ2-1	many	NA	TGTGCCAGCAGTTTGAGCTCCTACAATGAGCAGTTCTTC	CASSLSSYNEQFF
TRBV7-9	TRBJ2-1	NA	NA	TGTGCCAGCAGCTTAATGGGGGTGGGCAATGAGCAGTTCTTC	CASSLMGVGNEQFF
TRBV6-6	TRBJ2-7	NA	NA	TGTGCCAGCAATCCAGCCGGTCCCTACGAGCAGTACTTC	CASNPAGPYEQYF
TRBV3-1	TRBJ2-1	NA	NA	TGTGCCAGCAGCCAAACTACACCCACAATTGGCGCCTACAATGAGCAGTTCTTC	CASSQTTPTIGAYNEQFF
TRBV5-5	TRBJ1-6	NA	NA	TGTGCCAGCACCTTGGATAATTCACCCCTCCACTTT	CASTLDNSPLHF
TRBV6-2/TRBV6-3	TRBJ2-7	NA	NA	TGTGCCAGCAGTTTAGATCCCCTCTACGAGCAGTACTTC	CASSLDPLYEQYF
TRBV5-6	TRBJ2-5	NA	NA	TGTGCCAGCAGTGAGGACGAGACCCAGTACTTC	CASSEDETQYF
TRBV6-5	TRBJ1-2	NA	NA	TGTGCCAGCAGTCAAGGGGGACCGCAAGGTGGCTACACCTTC	CASSQGGPQGGYTF
TRBV27	TRBJ2-5	many	NA	TGTGCCAGCAAATGGCAAGAGACCCAGTACTTC	CASKWQETQYF
TRBV9	TRBJ2-2	NA	NA	TGTGCCAGCAGCGCACCAGTAGCGGACACCGGGGAGCTGTTTTTT	CASSAPVADTGELFF
TRBV2	TRBJ2-1	few	TRBD2	TGTGCCAGCAGCGTTAGCGGGCCTGGCAATGAGCAGTTCTTC	CASSVSGPGNEQFF
TRBV7-9	TRBJ2-5	NA	TRBD1	TGTGCCAGCAGCAACCTACCGGACAGGCTTTGGGAGACCCAGTACTTC	CASSNLPDRLWETQYF
TRBV5-1	TRBJ1-5	NA	TRBD1	TGCGCCAGCAGCCCCGAGGGGGACAGGCCCCAGCATTTT	CASSPEGDRPQHF
TRBV27	TRBJ2-7	few	NA	TGTGCCAGCAGTTTAGAGGGGCGGCCCTCCTACGAGCAGTACTTC	CASSLEGRPSYEQYF
TRBV7-8	TRBJ1-5	few	NA	TGTGCCAGCAGCAGCTCAGGGGATCAGCCCCAGCATTTT	CASSSSGDQPQHF
TRBV20-1	TRBJ1-6	few	TRBD1	TGCAGTGCTAGAGTTTACGGGACAGGGAACGATAATTCACCCCTCCACTTT	CSARVYGTGNDNSPLHF
TRBV9	TRBJ2-1	NA	NA	TGTGCCAGCACCCCAGGGGGGGCGCCCCACAATGAGCAGTTCTTC	CASTPGGAPHNEQFF
TRBV6-8	TRBJ2-1	NA	NA	TGTGCCAGCAGTTACGGTGTGGGGTTGGTCTTC	CASSYGVGLVF
TRBV5-1	TRBJ1-5	NA	TRBD1	TGCGCCAGCAGCTTGGAACAGGGGAGAGGACAGCCCCAGCATTTT	CASSLEQGRGQPQHF
TRBV27	TRBJ2-1	NA	NA	TGTGCCAGCAGCGTGACAGGCCCCTACAATGAGCAGTTCTTC	CASSVTGPYNEQFF
TRBV5-4	TRBJ2-7	few	NA	TGTGCCAGCAGCTTGATGGCGGACGAGCAGTACTTC	CASSLMADEQYF
TRBV7-9	TRBJ2-7	NA	NA	TGTGCCAGCAGCCCGGAACAGGGAGAAGCCTACGAGCAGTACTTC	CASSPEQGEAYEQYF
TRBV6-1	TRBJ1-3	few	NA	TGTGCCAGCAGTGCTATAAGCTCTGGAAACACCATATATTTT	CASSAISSGNTIYF
TRBV6-6	TRBJ2-2	many	TRBD2	TGTGCCAGCAGCGCGCTGGGACTAGCTTTGGCCGGGGAGCTGTTTTTT	CASSALGLALAGELFF
TRBV2	TRBJ1-1	NA	NA	TGTGCCAGCAGGGGGGAGGTTCCCTTCGGGAACACTGAAGCTTTCTTT	CASRGEVPFGNTEAFF
TRBV7-2	TRBJ2-7	many	TRBD2	TGTGCCAGCAGCTTAGGAGGGGAGGGCTTCCCCTACGAGCAGTACTTC	CASSLGGEGFPYEQYF
TRBV12-3/TRBV12-4	TRBJ1-2	few	NA	TGTGCCAGCAGTGTCTACGGGTTTTATGGCTACACCTTC	CASSVYGFYGYTF